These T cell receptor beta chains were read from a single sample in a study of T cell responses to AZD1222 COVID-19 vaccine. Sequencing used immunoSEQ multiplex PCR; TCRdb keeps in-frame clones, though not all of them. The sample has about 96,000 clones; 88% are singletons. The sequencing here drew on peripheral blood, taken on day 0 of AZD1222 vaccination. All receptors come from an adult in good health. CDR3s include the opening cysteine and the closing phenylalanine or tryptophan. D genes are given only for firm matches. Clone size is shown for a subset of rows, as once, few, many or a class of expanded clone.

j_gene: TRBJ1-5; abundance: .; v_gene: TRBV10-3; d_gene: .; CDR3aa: CAISGEPSMAQHF; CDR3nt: TGTGCCATCAGTGGGGAGCCTAGCATGGCCCAGCATTTT
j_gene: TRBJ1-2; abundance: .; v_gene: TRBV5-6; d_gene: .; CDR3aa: CASSLEGFGGYTF; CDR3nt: TGTGCCAGCAGCTTGGAAGGATTTGGAGGCTACACCTTC
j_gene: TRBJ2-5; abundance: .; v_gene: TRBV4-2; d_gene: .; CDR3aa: CASSQDMGLGQEETQYF; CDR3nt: TGTGCCAGCAGCCAAGATATGGGGTTGGGCCAGGAGGAGACCCAGTACTTC
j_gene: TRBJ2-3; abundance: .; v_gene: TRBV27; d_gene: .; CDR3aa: CASSLGGSSTDTQYF; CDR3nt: TGTGCCAGCAGTTTGGGTGGGAGTAGCACAGATACGCAGTATTTT
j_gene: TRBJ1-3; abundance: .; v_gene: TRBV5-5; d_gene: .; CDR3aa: CASSLAQDSGNTIYF; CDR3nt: TGTGCCAGCAGCTTGGCGCAGGACTCTGGAAACACCATATATTTT
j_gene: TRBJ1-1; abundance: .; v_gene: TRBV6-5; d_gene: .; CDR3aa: CASMDGGRTEAFF; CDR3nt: TGTGCCAGCATGGACGGAGGCAGGACTGAAGCTTTCTTT
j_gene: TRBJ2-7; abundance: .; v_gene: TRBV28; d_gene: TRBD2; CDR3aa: CASSRPSGSYEQYF; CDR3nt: TGTGCCAGCAGTCGCCCTAGCGGGAGTTACGAGCAGTACTTC
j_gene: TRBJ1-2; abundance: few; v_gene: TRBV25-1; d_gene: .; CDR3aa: CASSVGGGYTF; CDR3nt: TGTGCCAGCAGTGTAGGAGGAGGCTACACCTTC
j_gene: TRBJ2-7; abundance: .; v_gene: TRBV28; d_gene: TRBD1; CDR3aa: CATRTGGLPAYEQYF; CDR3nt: TGTGCCACCAGGACAGGGGGGCTCCCTGCCTACGAGCAGTACTTC
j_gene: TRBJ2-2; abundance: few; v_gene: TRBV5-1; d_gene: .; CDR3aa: CASSLFSENTGELFF; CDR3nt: TGCGCCAGCAGCTTATTTAGCGAGAACACCGGGGAGCTGTTTTTT
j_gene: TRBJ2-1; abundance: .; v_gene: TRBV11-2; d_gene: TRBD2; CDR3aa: CASSSGVSGTTKYNEQFF; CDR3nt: TGTGCCAGCAGCTCGGGGGTTAGCGGGACCACTAAATACAATGAGCAGTTCTTC